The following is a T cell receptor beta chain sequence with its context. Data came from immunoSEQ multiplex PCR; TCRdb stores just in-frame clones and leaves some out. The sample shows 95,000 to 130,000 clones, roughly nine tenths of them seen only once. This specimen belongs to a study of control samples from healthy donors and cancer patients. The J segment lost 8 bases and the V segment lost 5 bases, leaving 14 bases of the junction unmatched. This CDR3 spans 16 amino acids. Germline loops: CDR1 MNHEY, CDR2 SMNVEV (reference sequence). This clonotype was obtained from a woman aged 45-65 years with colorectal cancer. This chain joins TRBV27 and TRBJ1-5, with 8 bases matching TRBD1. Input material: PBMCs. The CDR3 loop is CASSPNMRQGWEPQHF. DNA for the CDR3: TGTGCCAGCAGTCCTAATATGAGACAGGGGTGGGAGCCCCAGCATTTT.